This T cell receptor (beta chain) stems from a study of blood T cell repertoires in COVID-19. Study at large: Samples of COVID-19 (acute and convalescent) were obtained from the United States, Italy and Spain. T cells, B-cell-depleted T cells, or PBMCs provided the cDNA or gDNA that served as material.

Those enrolled in Seattle joined during active infection and were followed longitudinally afterward. Libraries were prepared by immunoSEQ multiplex PCR; TCRdb keeps only in-frame clonotypes and omits some of them. The repertoire holds roughly 190,000 clones, with roughly 92% as singletons. The CDR3 length is 13 residues. Trimming removed 7 bases from V and 4 bases from J, with 14 bases in between. Germline assignment: CDR1 SGHKS and CDR2 YYEKEE (reference sequence). The sample comprised peripheral blood. The clonotype comes from a man under 40 with COVID-19, enrolled during active disease. The chain links TRBV5-5 to TRBJ2-5; D is perhaps TRBD2 (6 bases). This chain's CDR3 is CASHSPGGETQYF. CDR3 bases: TGTGCCAGCCACTCCCCCGGGGGAGAGACCCAGTACTTC.